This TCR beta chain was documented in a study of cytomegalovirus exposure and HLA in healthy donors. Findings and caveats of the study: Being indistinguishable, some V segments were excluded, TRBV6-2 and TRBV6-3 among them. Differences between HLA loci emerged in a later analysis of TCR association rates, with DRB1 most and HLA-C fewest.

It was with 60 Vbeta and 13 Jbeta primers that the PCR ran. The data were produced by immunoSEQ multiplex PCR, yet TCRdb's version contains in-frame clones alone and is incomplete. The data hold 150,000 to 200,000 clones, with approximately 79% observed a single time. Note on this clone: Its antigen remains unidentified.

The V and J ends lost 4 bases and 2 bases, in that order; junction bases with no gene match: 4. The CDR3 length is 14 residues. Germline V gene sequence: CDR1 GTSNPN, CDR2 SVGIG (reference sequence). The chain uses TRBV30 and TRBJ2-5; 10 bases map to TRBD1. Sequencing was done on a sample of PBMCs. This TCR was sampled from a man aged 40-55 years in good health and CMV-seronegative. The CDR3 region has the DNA TGTGCCTGGACCCGGGGACAGGGGCAAGAGACCCAGTACTTC. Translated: CAWTRGQGQETQYF.